These 5 T cell receptor beta chains were sequenced from one sample in a study of shared clonotypes between healthy human individuals. Repertoires were generated with immunoSEQ multiplex PCR, while TCRdb's copy carries only in-frame clones and drops some. The data hold more than 2,000,000 clones, with approximately 95% observed a single time. The sequencing input was naive CD4+ T cells from PBMCs. Subset given: CD45RA+ positively selected. The receptors shown here come from a man younger than 35 in good health. Some clones in this sample may be carry-over from other donors' samples.

This chain uses TRBV29-1 with TRBJ2-5, with D possibly being TRBD1 (6 bases). The CDR3 runs 14 residues. The germline V gene has CDR1 SQVTM and CDR2 ANQGSEA. V lost 3 bases and J lost 4, with 15 bases in between. The DNA for the CDR3 is TGCAGCGTTGATGGGTCAGGGGTAGGAGAGACCCAGTACTTC. Translating gives CSVDGSGVGETQYF.

In regard to this clone: Other nucleotide sequences in the sample specify the same CDR3. The J gene is TRBJ2-3, the V gene TRBV7-9, with D maybe TRBD2 (5 bases). Germline V gene data show CDR1 as SEHNR and CDR2 as FQNEAQ (reference sequence). V was shortened by 1 base and J by 1 base, with 6 bases between the two germline ends. The CDR3 is 14 residues long. CDR3 loop: CASSLGSGTDTQYF. Here the CDR3 DNA reads TGTGCCAGCAGCTTAGGTAGCGGCACAGATACGCAGTATTTT.

CDR3 in amino acids: CASSAASGQRNTEAFF. DNA of the CDR3: TGTGCCAGCAGTGCCGCCTCAGGCCAGAGGAACACTGAAGCTTTCTTT. This rearrangement joins TRBV28 to TRBJ1-1; D is uncertain. V was cut by 5 bases and J by 1 base, with 17 bases left in between. The CDR3 consists of 16 residues. Per the germline V gene, CDR1 is MDHEN and CDR2 is SYDVKM.

This chain uses TRBV19 with TRBJ2-1; the D gene is possibly TRBD2 (6 bases). V dropped 2 bases and J dropped 9 bases, with 20 bases sitting between them. There are 16 residues in the CDR3. The germline gives CDR1 LNHDA, CDR2 SQIVND (reference sequence). The CDR3 DNA is TGTGCCAGTAGTATACTTGGAGGGGTGTGGGGTGGTGAGCAGTTCTTC. Residues: CASSILGGVWGGEQFF.

V is TRBV9 and J is TRBJ2-1; TRBD2 aligns across 9 bases. J lost 6 bases, V lost 0 bases, and 4 bases had no gene match. Per the germline V gene, CDR1 is SGDLS and CDR2 is YYNGEE. CDR3 length equals 15 residues. The CDR3 protein is CASSVGSGSSNEQFF. In nucleotides, the CDR3 is TGTGCCAGCAGCGTAGGTAGCGGGAGCTCCAATGAGCAGTTCTTC.